Listed here are 16 T cell receptor beta chains from one sample, sequenced in a study of blood T cell repertoires in COVID-19. Profiling relied on immunoSEQ multiplex PCR, and the TCRdb table lists in-frame clones only, not all of them. The sample includes 250,000 or so clones, roughly 84% of them seen just once. Sequencing input: peripheral blood. The source of these receptors is a woman in her forties who had recovered from COVID-19.

The chain is built from TRBV27 and TRBJ1-2; D call uncertain. The germline gives CDR1 MNHEY, CDR2 SMNVEV (reference sequence). The CDR3 is 12 residues long. Trimming pared 5 bases from V and 1 base from J, leaving 5 bases between. CDR3 region: CASSPGNYGYTF. The CDR3, as DNA: TGTGCCAGCAGTCCCGGTAACTATGGCTACACCTTC.

This chain joins TRBV4-2 and TRBJ2-2, with 7 bases matching TRBD2. Germline V lookup: CDR1 LGHNA, CDR2 YNFKEQ. Trimming cost V 6 bases and J 3 bases; bases outside gene matches: 4. This CDR3 contains 14 residues. DNA for the CDR3: TGTGCCAGCAGTCCTCGGGGGGACACCGGGGAGCTGTTTTTT. It specifies CASSPRGDTGELFF.

This rearrangement joins TRBV5-1 to TRBJ2-5; TRBD1 matches at 9 bases. With 5 bases clipped from V and 5 bases from J, the junction kept 10 bases outside the gene matches. The CDR3 sequence is 15 residues long. The V gene's germline CDR1 is SGHRS and CDR2 YFSETQ. CDR3 sequence: CASRGGQGTKETQYF. The CDR3, as DNA: TGCGCCAGCAGGGGTGGACAGGGGACGAAGGAGACCCAGTACTTC.

The V gene is TRBV5-5, the J gene TRBJ1-6; D is unclear. The V and J ends lost 4 bases and 3 bases respectively, with 8 bases between them. The CDR3 is made up of 14 amino acids. Per germline, CDR1 SGHKS and CDR2 YYEKEE (reference sequence). The CDR3 DNA sequence: TGTGCCAGCAGCCCCCGGGACTATAATTCACCCCTCCACTTT. This sequence encodes CASSPRDYNSPLHF.

The chain carries TRBV5-1 and TRBJ1-2, with 10 bases aligning to TRBD1. V was clipped by 0 bases and J by 3 bases; unmatched bases: 2. The CDR3 consists of 15 residues. CDR1 is SGHRS and CDR2 is YFSETQ in the germline V gene. CDR3 bases: TGCGCCAGCAGCTTGGGACAGGGGGCCGACTATGGCTACACCTTC. Protein sequence: CASSLGQGADYGYTF.

This chain links TRBV15 with TRBJ2-2, with D perhaps matching TRBD2 (7 bases). This CDR3 has 17 residues. Germline-derived CDR1 and CDR2 are LNHNV and YYDKDF (reference sequence). Trimming took off 0 bases at V and 0 bases at J, with 11 bases between the two ends. CDR3 sequence: CATSRDRGASNTGELFF. CDR3 coding DNA: TGTGCCACCAGCAGAGATCGGGGGGCATCGAACACCGGGGAGCTGTTTTTT.

V gene TRBV28 combines with J gene TRBJ1-2; 8 bases agree with TRBD1. V was pared by 2 bases and J by 8 bases, with 4 bases of the junction left unmatched. CDR1 and CDR2 (germline): MDHEN, SYDVKM. CDR3 length equals 13 residues. The chain's CDR3 is CASSLEDRVGYTF. CDR3 in DNA: TGTGCCAGCAGTTTAGAGGACAGGGTAGGCTACACCTTC.

This chain links TRBV11-3 with TRBJ2-1, with 7 bases identical to TRBD2. Per the germline V gene, CDR1 is SGHNT and CDR2 is YENEEA. Trimming took 6 bases from V and 6 from J; bases not matched to a gene: 5. This CDR3 has 13 residues. CDR3 sequence: CASRAGTTNEQFF. The CDR3 DNA sequence: TGTGCCAGCAGGGCCGGGACTACCAATGAGCAGTTCTTC.

This chain links TRBV5-1 with TRBJ1-1; a possible D gene is TRBD1 (5 bases). The CDR3 is 13 residues long. Germline V CDR1 and CDR2: SGHRS, YFSETQ. The ends were cut back, 4 bases at V and 0 bases at J, with 7 bases in the middle. The CDR3 DNA reads TGCGCCAGCAGCATGACAGTGAACACTGAAGCTTTCTTT. Translated, it gives CASSMTVNTEAFF.

J is TRBJ2-3 and V is TRBV30, with D tentatively TRBD2 (5 bases). Germline V lookup: CDR1 GTSNPN, CDR2 SVGIG (reference sequence). Trimming left V 2 bases short and J 1 base short, with 10 bases between. This CDR3 region has 14 residues. CDR3 DNA sequence: TGTGCCTGGAGTCTGTTTAGCGGCACAGATACGCAGTATTTT. This sequence encodes CAWSLFSGTDTQYF. Based on the CDR3 plus reference TRBV30 and TRBJ2-3, the full variable domain is SQTIHQWPATLVQPVGSPLSLECTVEGTSNPNLYWYRQAAGRGLQLLFYSVGIGQISSEVPQNLSASRPQDRQFILSSKKLLLSDSGFYLCAWSLFSGTDTQYFGPGTRLTVL.

The chain links TRBV11-2 to TRBJ2-7, with D unclear. Trimming shortened V by 1 base and J by 2 bases, and 9 bases separated the two germline ends. CDR1 SGHAT and CDR2 FQNNGV come from the germline V gene. The CDR3 runs to 14 residues. In DNA form, the CDR3 reads TGTGCCAGCAGCTTAGGGCCCTTGCCCTACGAGCAGTACTTC. Encoded protein: CASSLGPLPYEQYF.

The V gene is TRBV6-5, the J gene TRBJ1-4; D is possibly TRBD1 (5 bases). Trimming shortened V by 5 bases and J by 2 bases, and 12 bases separated the two germline ends. This CDR3 is built from 15 residues. The germline CDR1 and CDR2 sequences are MNHEY and SVGAGI. The CDR3 spells CASSPSTATNEKLFF. DNA for the CDR3: TGTGCCAGCAGTCCTTCGACAGCTACTAATGAAAAACTGTTTTTT.

The chain joins TRBV5-1 to TRBJ2-7; 7 bases fit TRBD2. Per germline, CDR1 SGHRS and CDR2 YFSETQ. CDR3 length: 15 amino acids. V lost 0 bases to trimming and J lost 4 bases; unmatched junction nucleotides: 7. CDR3 sequence reads: CASSLDWGAGYEQYF. CDR3 nucleotide sequence: TGCGCCAGCAGCTTGGATTGGGGAGCGGGATACGAGCAGTACTTC.

This clone has only one observation. The chain combines TRBV11-2 with TRBJ1-2; perhaps TRBD1 as D (6 bases). The V end was cut by 1 base, the J end by 7 bases, with 13 bases between. Germline loops: CDR1 SGHAT, CDR2 FQNNGV. The CDR3 has 14 amino acids. The DNA for the CDR3 is TGTGCCAGCAGCTTAGGTGCGGGGGCGGGTGGCTACACCTTC. It translates to CASSLGAGAGGYTF.

The rearrangement joins TRBV5-5 to TRBJ2-7, with TRBD2 as a possible D gene (6 bases). The germline V gene has CDR1 SGHKS and CDR2 YYEKEE (reference sequence). The CDR3 totals 15 residues. The V end lost 0 bases, the J end lost 3 bases, and 13 bases lay between the germline ends. The CDR3 nucleotides read TGTGCCAGCAGCTTGGGGACGGGACTGAGCTACGAGCAGTACTTC. Protein: CASSLGTGLSYEQYF.

With regard to this clone: The same CDR3 is also encoded by other DNA sequences in this sample. The chain recombines TRBV24-1 with TRBJ2-5; 9 bases match TRBD1. J was trimmed by 5 bases and V by 4 bases; bases with no gene match: 7. The CDR3 loop spans 15 amino acids. Germline lookup yields CDR1 KGHDR and CDR2 SFDVKD. For the CDR3, the DNA is TGTGCCACCAGTGACCCACAGGGGGCTGGGGAGACCCAGTACTTC. It specifies CATSDPQGAGETQYF.